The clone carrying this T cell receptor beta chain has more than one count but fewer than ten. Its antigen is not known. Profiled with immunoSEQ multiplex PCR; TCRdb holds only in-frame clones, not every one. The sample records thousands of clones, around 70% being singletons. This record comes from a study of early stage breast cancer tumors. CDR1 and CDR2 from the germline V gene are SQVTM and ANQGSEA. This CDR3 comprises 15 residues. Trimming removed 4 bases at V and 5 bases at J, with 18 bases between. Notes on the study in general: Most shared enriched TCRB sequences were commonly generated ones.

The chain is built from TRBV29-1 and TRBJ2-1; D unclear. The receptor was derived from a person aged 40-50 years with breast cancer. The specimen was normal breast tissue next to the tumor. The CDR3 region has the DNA TGCAGCGTTGTGCCCCACGGACCCCGGGACAATGAGCAGTTCTTC. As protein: CSVVPHGPRDNEQFF.